Below, 26 T cell receptor beta chains from the same sample are listed, as sequenced in a study of CD8+CD57+ T cells in acquired aplastic anemia. TCR beta VDJ combinations and CDR3 sequences were profiled from genomic DNA. TCRdb passed the reads through MiXCR, listing each CDR3 protein once. Found here are 350,000 to 450,000 distinct CDR3 sequences, under 80% of them singletons; the top ten hold 3% to 5%. The sample was sorted CD4+, CD8+, or CD8+CD57+ T cells (not recorded which) from PBMCs. These receptors were taken from a human donor in good health, serving as a control.

This clonotype was picked up many times. The gene calls are TRBV5-1 and TRBJ2-7; no reliable D call. Germline CDR1 reads SGHRS; CDR2 reads YFSETQ. The CDR3 has 14 amino acids. Trimming shortened V by 2 bases and J by 3 bases, and 12 bases separated the two germline ends. CDR3 sequence: CASSFTASGYEQYF. The CDR3 nucleotides are TGCGCCAGCAGCTTCACAGCATCCGGCTACGAGCAGTACTTC.

This clonotype was seen a single time. V and J are TRBV9 and TRBJ1-1, with a tentative D call TRBD1 (6 bases). This CDR3 spans 14 amino acids. The ends were cut back, 4 bases at V and 14 bases at J, with 24 bases in the middle. Germline V gene data show CDR1 as SGDLS and CDR2 as YYNGEE. Here the CDR3 reads CASSLAQGNGTAFF. As DNA, the CDR3 is TGTGCCAGCAGCCTGGCCCAGGGGAACGGTACTGCATTCTTT.

Notes on this clonotype: At one end the junction does not follow the germline gene, possibly because of a read error. The rearrangement joins TRBV6-2 or TRBV6-3 to TRBJ2-7; D may match TRBD1 or TRBD2 (5 bases each). This CDR3 is 15 amino acids long. Germline V gene sequence: CDR1 MNHEY, CDR2 SVGEGT. Here the CDR3 DNA reads TGTGCAAGCAACCAAAAATGGGACGGAGTCTACGAGCAGTACTTC. It is translated as CASNQKWDGVYEQYF.

In its sample, this clonotype was seen many times. This chain connects TRBV12-3 or TRBV12-4 to TRBJ2-3, with 10 bases matching TRBD1. The CDR3 has 17 residues. The ends lost 3 bases at V and 1 base at J; junction bases unmatched: 7. CDR3 in DNA: TGTGCCAGCAGTTTTCTTTCCGGGACAGGGGGCACAGATACGCAGTATTTT. It is translated as CASSFLSGTGGTDTQYF.

This clonotype was counted a single time. At one of its ends the junction is not consistent with the germline gene, which may arise from a read error. CDR3 coding DNA: TGTGCTAGCAGCCAGCCCTCGAGGGAAGCACACATACGCAACACCATATATTTT. Amino acids: CASSQPSREAHIRNTIYF. V gene TRBV7-7 combines with J gene TRBJ1-3; D is undetermined. Germline values: CDR1 SSHAT, CDR2 FNYEAQ (reference sequence). The CDR3 runs 18 residues. Complete variable domain (other parts from reference TRBV7-7 and TRBJ1-3): GAGVSQSPRYKVTKRGQDVTLRCDPISSHATLYWYQQALGQGPEFLTYFNYEAQPDKSGLPSDRFSAERPEGSISTLTIQRTEQRDSAMYRCASSQPSREAHIRNTIYFGEGSWLTVV.

This clonotype has a count of ten or more. The chain joins TRBV12-3 or TRBV12-4 to TRBJ2-5, with 9 bases matching TRBD1. The CDR3 is 15 amino acids. The V segment lost 3 bases and the J segment 5 bases; nucleotides outside the gene matches: 7. This CDR3 is CASSFGTGRGETQYF. CDR3 in DNA: TGTGCCAGCAGTTTCGGGACAGGGCGGGGGGAGACCCAGTACTTC.

This clonotype has at least ten counts. The CDR3 is CASSERVGGYTF. The CDR3 nucleotides read TGTGCCAGCAGTGAGCGTGTGGGTGGCTACACCTTC. The chain joins TRBV6-1 to TRBJ1-2; D is undetermined. The CDR3 contains 12 residues. Trimming shortened V by 3 bases and J by 7 bases, and 9 bases separated the two germline ends. Germline V gene data show CDR1 as MNHNS and CDR2 as SASEGT.

About this clonotype: The junction departs from the called germline gene at one end, perhaps through a read error. The chain carries TRBV7-2 and TRBJ2-5; perhaps TRBD1 as D (5 bases). Germline V gene data show CDR1 as SGHTA and CDR2 as FQGNSA. This CDR3 is built from 15 residues. The CDR3 region has the DNA TGTGCCAGCAGCTTAGGTTCGCTCAGGGCGGAGACCCAATACTTC. Translating it yields CASSLGSLRAETQYF.

The V call is TRBV5-5, the J call TRBJ2-2, with D perhaps being TRBD1 or TRBD2 (6 bases each). V lost 4 bases to trimming and J lost 4 bases, with 14 bases between them. Germline V CDR1 and CDR2: SGHKS, YYEKEE (reference sequence). The length of the CDR3 is 15 residues. DNA for the CDR3: TGTGCCAGCAGCGGAGGGCAGGGGACCACCGGGGAGCTGTTTTTT. It specifies CASSGGQGTTGELFF.

This clonotype was counted between two and nine times. The V call is TRBV7-2, the J call TRBJ1-2, with D perhaps matching TRBD1 (5 bases). The CDR3 consists of 15 residues. V dropped 4 bases and J dropped 2 bases, with 14 bases sitting between them. The germline V gene encodes CDR1 SGHTA and CDR2 FQGNSA. CDR3 sequence (DNA): TGTGCCAGCAGCTCGGGAGGGACCTCAAACTATGGCTACACCTTC. Its translation is CASSSGGTSNYGYTF.

This clonotype was observed once. The genes are TRBV2 and TRBJ2-7; 10 bases are a match to TRBD1. This CDR3 comprises 15 residues. Germline V gene data show CDR1 as SNHLY and CDR2 as FYNNEI. The J segment lost 4 bases and the V segment lost 6 bases, leaving 9 bases of the junction unmatched. Written as DNA, the CDR3 is TGTGCCAGCAGCTTGGCCGGGACAGGGGAATACGAGCAGTACTTC. This gives the protein CASSLAGTGEYEQYF.

The V call is TRBV2, the J call TRBJ2-5; D is perhaps TRBD2 (6 bases). Trimming shortened V by 1 base and J by 4 bases, and 7 bases separated the two germline ends. The CDR3 is 13 amino acids. Looked up from germline, CDR1 is SNHLY and CDR2 is FYNNEI. The CDR3 coding sequence is TGTGCCAGCAGTGAAGGGGGGGTAGAGACCCAGTACTTC. It specifies CASSEGGVETQYF.

A word on this clonotype: Its ends do not fully match the called genes, so a read error is possible. The V and J genes are TRBV7-9 and TRBJ2-7; possible D gene TRBD1, 5 bases. There are 14 residues in the CDR3. Germline V gene lookup returns CDR1 SEHNR and CDR2 FQNEAQ (reference sequence). The CDR3 sequence: CATSRAKALYEQYF. For the CDR3, the DNA is TGTGCCACCAGCAGGGCGAAGGCGCTCTACGAGCAGTACTTC.

The J gene is TRBJ1-2, the V gene TRBV6-2 or TRBV6-3; weak D call: TRBD1 (5 bases). The CDR3 contains 13 residues. CDR1 is MNHEY and CDR2 is SVGEGT in the germline V gene. V lost 6 bases and J 10 bases, leaving 18 bases between the germline ends. CDR3: CASSTHKAGIYTF. CDR3 sequence (DNA): TGTGCCAGCAGCACGCATAAAGCAGGGATCTACACCTTC.

Note on this clonotype: One junction end disagrees with the germline gene, perhaps due to a read error. The J gene is TRBJ1-2, the V gene TRBV7-9; weak D call: TRBD1 (6 bases). This CDR3 is built from 14 residues. Germline lookup yields CDR1 SEHNR and CDR2 FQNEAQ (reference sequence). The CDR3, as DNA: TGCGCCAGCAGCATAGGACAGAGTAACTATGGCTACACCTTC. It codes for CASSIGQSNYGYTF.

In its sample, this clonotype was seen a few times. It may be a read error: a sequence one base away is much more abundant. The V call is TRBV12-5, the J call TRBJ1-1, with TRBD1 identical over 9 bases. Germline values: CDR1 LGHNT, CDR2 FRNRAP. The CDR3 has 13 amino acids. This CDR3 is CASGFQDRGEASF. In DNA, the CDR3 is TGTGCTAGTGGTTTCCAGGACAGGGGAGAAGCTTCCTTT.

This clonotype was seen just once. The chain uses TRBV12-3 or TRBV12-4 and TRBJ2-3, with 8 positions matching TRBD2. The CDR3 runs to 14 residues. The V and J ends lost 7 bases and 6 bases, in that order; junction bases with no gene match: 9. CDR3 in amino acids: CASKDGGASDTQYF. As DNA, the CDR3 is TGTGCCAGCAAGGACGGGGGGGCCTCGGATACGCAGTATTTT.

The sample holds many counts of this clonotype. V usage is TRBV6-2 or TRBV6-3 and J usage is TRBJ1-1; 7 bases align to TRBD1. Germline V gene data show CDR1 as MNHEY and CDR2 as SVGEGT. CDR3 length: 12 residues. V was clipped by 6 bases and J by 7 bases; unmatched bases: 5. The CDR3 sequence: CASRTGTVEAFF. CDR3 bases: TGTGCCAGCAGAACCGGGACAGTTGAAGCTTTCTTT.

This chain joins TRBV7-2 and TRBJ2-2, with 7 bases aligning to TRBD1. This CDR3 contains 15 residues. CDR1 and CDR2 (germline): SGHTA, FQGNSA. Trimming took 6 bases from V and 15 from J; bases not matched to a gene: 19. CDR3 residues: CASRNRGGITGALFF. The CDR3, as DNA: TGTGCCAGCAGGAACAGGGGCGGCATCACCGGGGCGTTGTTTTTT.

A word on this clonotype: Germline and junction disagree at one end, which may indicate a read error. The V and J genes are TRBV11-1 and TRBJ2-2; a weak D match, TRBD2 (6 bases). Looked up from germline, CDR1 is SGHAT and CDR2 is FQDESV (reference sequence). CDR3 size: 17 residues. The CDR3 sequence is CASSLRRAGINTGELFF. DNA for the CDR3: TGCGCCAGCAGCCTAAGGCGGGCGGGAATTAACACCGGGGAGCTGTTTTTT.

A single count supports this clonotype. CDR3 nucleotides: TGTGCCAGCAGGGACAGGGAAGTCGGCGAAGATACGCAGTATTTT. Its translation is CASRDREVGEDTQYF. The chain recombines TRBV12-3 or TRBV12-4 with TRBJ2-3; 8 positions match TRBD1. Trimming cost V 6 bases and J 5 bases; bases outside gene matches: 10. This CDR3 is built from 15 residues.

This clonotype has a single count. V gene TRBV7-2 combines with J gene TRBJ1-6; 7 bases are shared with TRBD1. V was pared by 3 bases and J by 9 bases, with 11 bases of the junction left unmatched. This CDR3 contains 16 residues. Germline values: CDR1 SGHTA, CDR2 FQGNSA. The CDR3 protein is CASSFPPVDRSSPLHF. The CDR3 nucleotides are TGTGCCAGCAGCTTCCCCCCGGTGGACAGGAGTTCACCCCTCCACTTT.

This chain connects TRBV12-3 or TRBV12-4 to TRBJ2-3; 7 bases fit TRBD1. The CDR3 runs to 13 residues. Trimming cost V 9 bases and J 0 bases; bases outside gene matches: 3. The CDR3 here is CASRQGSTDTQYF. CDR3 coding DNA: TGTGCCAGTCGACAGGGCAGCACAGATACGCAGTATTTT.

This clonotype was picked up one time. This chain uses TRBV6-2 or TRBV6-3 with TRBJ2-2; a possible D gene is TRBD1 (6 bases). Germline values: CDR1 MNHEY, CDR2 SVGEGT. CDR3 size: 16 residues. Trimming pared 5 bases from V and 10 bases from J, leaving 23 bases between. CDR3 in amino acids: CASSGGLLSTVEELFF. The CDR3 DNA sequence: TGTGCCAGCAGTGGGGGCTTACTTAGTACCGTTGAGGAGCTGTTTTTT.

The V and J genes are TRBV19 and TRBJ1-3; no firm D call. The germline V gene has CDR1 LNHDA and CDR2 SQIVND (reference sequence). The CDR3 is 13 residues long. Trimming stripped 4 bases from V and 9 bases from J, with 13 bases between. The CDR3 nucleotides are TGTGCCAGTAGTAGGAACACTCGTGCCACCATATATTTT. Translated, it gives CASSRNTRATIYF.

On this clonotype: The junction and the germline gene differ at one end; a read error may be behind it. The chain couples TRBV7-3 to TRBJ1-5; 7 bases are shared with TRBD1. The CDR3 has 13 residues. Per germline, CDR1 SGHTA and CDR2 FQGTGA. CDR3 sequence (DNA): TGTGCCAGCAGCCCACCGGGACAGCGAGGGGAGCAGTTC. Amino acids: CASSPPGQRGEQF. Full variable domain (remainder filled in from reference TRBV7-3 and TRBJ1-5): GAGVSQTPSNKVTEKGKYVELRCDPISGHTALYWYRQSLGQGPEFLIYFQGTGAADDSGLPNDRFFAVRPEGSVSTLKIQRTERGDSAVYLCASSPPGQRGEQFGDGTRLSIL.